A single sample is the source of the 10 T cell receptor beta chains below, sequenced in a study of blood T cell repertoires in COVID-19 (dated by TCRdb to 2018 to 2020). Library preparation employed the immunoSEQ multiplex PCR assay. TCRdb carries this immuneACCESS record with in-frame sequences only. Its versions omit some clonotypes, under half of them owing to an unresolved V gene in the studies checked, with the rest unexplained. The sample has around 130,000 clones on record, 60% to 85% of them singletons. Roughly 17% of the sample is taken by the ten largest. Sequencing was done on a sample of peripheral blood. The receptor set was obtained from a man aged 50 to 59 with acute or convalescent COVID-19.

The CDR3 here is CASSTPRRVTGELFF. DNA for the CDR3: TGTGCCAGTAGTACCCCCCGGCGGGTTACCGGGGAGCTGTTTTTT. The V and J genes are TRBV19 and TRBJ2-2, with D tentatively TRBD2 (5 bases). Germline values: CDR1 LNHDA, CDR2 SQIVND (reference sequence). Between the trimmed V and J ends, which lost 4 bases and 5 bases, there was a span of 14 bases. The CDR3 has 15 amino acids. The variable domain in full, completed from reference TRBV19 and TRBJ2-2, reads DGGITQSPKYLFRKEGQNVTLSCEQNLNHDAMYWYRQDPGQGLRLIYYSQIVNDFQKGDIAEGYSVSREKKESFPLTVTSAQKNPTAFYLCASSTPRRVTGELFFGEGSRLTVL.

This clone was recorded many times. V and J are TRBV2 and TRBJ1-4, with 9 bases lining up with TRBD1. Germline CDR1 reads SNHLY; CDR2 reads FYNNEI. The CDR3 sequence is 14 residues long. V lost 7 bases, J lost 5 bases, and 5 bases stayed unmatched. This CDR3 reads CASINRGRNEKLFF. The CDR3 bases are TGTGCCAGCATCAACAGGGGGCGGAATGAAAAACTGTTTTTT.

This clone appeared a single time. The CDR3 nucleotides are TGTGCCAGCAGCCAAGACGGCGGGGGCCCGTCCGATACGCAGTATTTT. Its protein is CASSQDGGGPSDTQYF. The rearrangement links TRBV3-1 (or the pseudogene TRBV3-2) to TRBJ2-3, with D possibly TRBD2 on 7 matching bases. CDR3 size: 16 residues. Per the germline V gene, CDR1 is LGHDT and CDR2 is YNNKEL (reference sequence). Trimming took 0 bases from V and 6 from J, leaving 16 bases between them.

This clone was counted a few times. The rearrangement uses TRBV7-9 and TRBJ1-2; the match to TRBD1 covers 9 bases. The germline V gene encodes CDR1 SEHNR and CDR2 FQNEAQ (reference sequence). The ends lost 1 base at V and 5 bases at J; junction bases unmatched: 5. The CDR3 sequence is 15 residues long. CDR3 region: CASSLDSTGGYGYTF. The CDR3 region has the DNA TGTGCCAGCAGCTTAGATTCGACAGGGGGGTATGGCTACACCTTC.

In nucleotides, the CDR3 is TGTGCCAGCAGCCGGTTGGCCGGGGAGCTGTTTTTT. Translating it yields CASSRLAGELFF. The chain links TRBV5-6 to TRBJ2-2; D gene uncertain. The CDR3 is 12 amino acids. V was pared by 4 bases and J by 6 bases, with 7 bases between. Germline V CDR1 and CDR2: SGHDT, YYEEEE.

In this sample, this clone turned up once. In DNA, the CDR3 is TGTGCCAGCAGTAGGGGACCGGGGGTTGACAATGAGCAGTTCTTC. Translating it yields CASSRGPGVDNEQFF. The chain couples TRBV6-5 to TRBJ2-1; weak D call: TRBD2 (6 bases). Trimming took off 5 bases at V and 5 bases at J, with 16 bases between the two ends. The CDR3 is made up of 15 amino acids. Germline V gene data show CDR1 as MNHEY and CDR2 as SVGAGI.

This sequence joins TRBV5-6 and TRBJ2-1, with TRBD1 as a possible D gene (6 bases). This CDR3 contains 11 residues. Germline CDR1 reads SGHDT; CDR2 reads YYEEEE. The V end lost 5 bases, the J end lost 7 bases, and 7 bases lay between the germline ends. CDR3 nucleotide sequence: TGTGCCAGCAGTACAGGGAATGAGCAGTTCTTC. This translates into CASSTGNEQFF.

This clone was detected only once. The V and J genes are TRBV10-1 and TRBJ2-2; TRBD2 matches 13 bases. This CDR3 region has 19 residues. The J segment lost 3 bases and the V segment lost 2 bases, leaving 9 bases of the junction unmatched. CDR1 and CDR2 from the germline V gene are WNHNN and SYGVQD (reference sequence). The CDR3 loop reads CASSETRPGLAGYTGELFF. The CDR3 nucleotides are TGCGCCAGCAGTGAGACGAGACCGGGACTAGCGGGATACACCGGGGAGCTGTTTTTT.

The genes are TRBV7-8 and TRBJ1-6; the match to TRBD1 covers 8 bases. The V gene's germline CDR1 is SGHVS and CDR2 FQNEAQ. CDR3 length equals 16 residues. V was pared by 4 bases and J by 4 bases, with 6 bases of the junction left unmatched. The CDR3: CASSSSRQGYNSPLHF. In nucleotides, the CDR3 is TGTGCCAGCAGCTCAAGTCGACAGGGGTATAATTCACCCCTCCACTTT.

The chain joins TRBV6-6 to TRBJ1-4; 7 bases align to TRBD1. Germline CDR1 reads MNHNY; CDR2 reads SVGAGI (reference sequence). V was pared by 2 bases and J by 10 bases, with 10 bases of the junction left unmatched. The CDR3 length is 15 residues. The CDR3 reads CASSYKGQKIGKLFF. For the CDR3, the DNA is TGTGCCAGCAGTTACAAGGGACAGAAAATCGGAAAACTGTTTTTT.